This T cell receptor (beta chain) was profiled in a study of CD8 T cells in ankylosing spondylitis. Quantitative 5'-RACE with molecular barcodes produced the TCR beta libraries. TCRdb re-called the 5' RACE reads with MiXCR, one entry per CDR3 protein. In the table there are 470,000 or so distinct CDR3 sequences, about 25% of which are singletons. General study points: A motif of fewer than ten highly homologous TCR beta variants was seen as apparently characteristic of ankylosing spondylitis blood. In ankylosing spondylitis patients, matched synovial fluid reportedly showed significant enrichment of disease-linked clones.

A remark on this clonotype: Its antigen is undetermined. A junction boundary mismatches the germline segment, possibly from a read error.

This receptor was identified in a male donor with ankylosing spondylitis. Sequencing was performed on blood, either unsorted or a sorted T cell fraction (not recorded which).

This chain's CDR3 is CATSDLVGYRLVF. In DNA form, the CDR3 reads TGTGCCACCAGTGATTTAGTCGGCTATAGGTTGGTCTTC. J is TRBJ2-1 and V is TRBV24-1; D gene unclear. Germline loops: CDR1 KGHDR, CDR2 SFDVKD. The CDR3 runs to 13 residues.